These 8 T cell receptor beta chains were all obtained from the same sample, sequenced in a study of T-cell reconstitution after alpha-beta-depleted transplantation in children. Researchers prepared the TCRbeta library using unique molecular identifiers, the study reports. TCRdb processed the PCR reads anew with MiXCR; each CDR3 protein has one entry. The sample holds about 610,000 distinct CDR3 sequences; roughly a tenth are singletons and the top ten take less than 5%. Source: PBMCs from the stem cell graft donor, taken from the stem cell graft. Source of these receptors: a human donor who donated a stem cell graft to a child with acute myeloid leukemia.

As for this clonotype: A much larger clone differs from this one at a single base, so this may be a read error. This chain uses TRBV5-6 with TRBJ2-4; D may be TRBD1 or TRBD2 (5 bases each). Germline V gene data show CDR1 as SGHDT and CDR2 as YYEEEE. The CDR3 covers 15 residues. DNA for the CDR3: TGTGCCAGCAGCTGGAGAGGGGTCACCAAAAACGTTCAGTACTTC. Its translation: CASSWRGVTKNVQYF.

This clonotype was found once. The rearrangement links TRBV15 to TRBJ1-5; perhaps TRBD1 as D (5 bases). The length of the CDR3 is 14 residues. The germline CDR1 and CDR2 sequences are LNHNV and YYDKDF (reference sequence). The ends were cut back, 0 bases at V and 6 bases at J, with 9 bases in the middle. The CDR3 reads CATSRDLGGQPQHF. CDR3 sequence (DNA): TGTGCCACCAGCAGAGATCTCGGGGGTCAGCCCCAGCATTTT. Full variable domain (remainder filled in from reference TRBV15 and TRBJ1-5): DAMVIQNPRYQVTQFGKPVTLSCSQTLNHNVMYWYQQKSSQAPKLLFHYYDKDFNNEADTPDNFQSRRPNTSFCFLDIRSPGLGDTAMYLCATSRDLGGQPQHFGDGTRLSIL.

A few counts support this clonotype. The chain uses TRBV9 and TRBJ2-7; D uncertain. CDR3 length: 13 amino acids. Germline assignment: CDR1 SGDLS and CDR2 YYNGEE. Trimming cost V 0 bases and J 3 bases, with 7 bases left between them. CDR3 coding DNA: TGTGCCAGCAGCGTAGGGCCCTACTACGAGCAGTACTTC. Residues: CASSVGPYYEQYF.

V is TRBV7-3 and J is TRBJ1-3; 7 nucleotides match TRBD1. The CDR3 extends over 17 amino acids. V gave up 5 bases and J gave up 2 bases; unmatched junction bases: 12. Germline loops: CDR1 SGHTA, CDR2 FQGTGA. Here the CDR3 DNA reads TGTGCCAGCAGCCCGGGCGGCCCCGGGACAGCTGGAAACACCATATATTTT. It is translated as CASSPGGPGTAGNTIYF. The full variable domain, completed using reference TRBV7-3 and TRBJ1-3, is GAGVSQTPSNKVTEKGKYVELRCDPISGHTALYWYRQSLGQGPEFLIYFQGTGAADDSGLPNDRFFAVRPEGSVSTLKIQRTERGDSAVYLCASSPGGPGTAGNTIYFGEGSWLTVV.

This clonotype showed up many times. The V call is TRBV12-3 or TRBV12-4, the J call TRBJ2-7; 7 bases align to TRBD1. CDR3 length equals 13 residues. The trim removed 8 bases at V and 3 bases at J, leaving 7 bases unmatched. As DNA, the CDR3 is TGTGCCAGCGGGCAGACAGGGAACTACGAGCAGTACTTC. It yields the protein CASGQTGNYEQYF.

The J gene is TRBJ2-5, the V gene TRBV20-1; either TRBD1 or TRBD2 may supply D (5 bases each). The CDR3 covers 12 residues. The ends were cut back, 0 bases at V and 6 bases at J, with 8 bases in the middle. CDR1 is DFQATT and CDR2 is SNEGSKA in the germline V gene (reference sequence). CDR3 amino acids: CSAREGVQTQYF. The CDR3 nucleotides are TGCAGTGCTAGAGAGGGGGTGCAGACCCAGTACTTC.

In this sample, this clonotype turned up many times. This chain connects TRBV7-6 to TRBJ2-3; 9 positions agree with TRBD2. The CDR3 sequence is 16 residues long. V lost 0 bases to trimming and J lost 3 bases; unmatched junction nucleotides: 4. CDR1 SGHVS and CDR2 FNYEAQ come from the germline V gene. The CDR3 here is CASSLASGSYTDTQYF. As DNA, the CDR3 is TGTGCCAGCAGCTTAGCTAGCGGGAGTTATACAGATACGCAGTATTTT. The full variable domain, in which reference TRBV7-6 and TRBJ2-3 provide the parts outside the CDR3, is GAGVSQSPRYKVTKRGQDVALRCDPISGHVSLYWYRQALGQGPEFLTYFNYEAQQDKSGLPNDRFSAERPEGSISTLTIQRTEQRDSAMYRCASSLASGSYTDTQYFGPGTRLTVL.

This clonotype was counted between two and nine times. The rearrangement joins TRBV7-3 to TRBJ2-3; D gene ambiguous. The V end lost 0 bases, the J end lost 0 bases, and 4 bases lay between the germline ends. From germline, CDR1 is SGHTA and CDR2 FQGTGA. CDR3 length: 14 residues. Written as DNA, the CDR3 is TGTGCCAGCAGCTTAACCCAGAGCACAGATACGCAGTATTTT. Translating gives CASSLTQSTDTQYF.